These T cell receptor beta chains were read from a single sample in a study of blood T cell repertoires in COVID-19. Using immunoSEQ multiplex PCR, the repertoire was profiled, and TCRdb retains in-frame clones only, with some absent. The data hold about 58,000 clones, with about four fifths observed a single time. Sequenced material: peripheral blood. These receptors all stem from a human donor in a cohort sampled during active COVID-19. Both conserved end residues are part of each CDR3. D genes are given only for firm matches. The listing skips clone size in some rows; elsewhere it reads once, few, many or a size class.

clone_size: once; v_call: TRBV6-6; j_call: TRBJ1-5; cdr3_length: 15; d_call: TRBD1; cdr3_nt: TGTGCCAGCATGGACAGGGGGCGAGAGGGCCAGCCCCAGCATTTT; cdr3_aa: CASMDRGREGQPQHF
clone_size: -; v_call: TRBV12-5; j_call: TRBJ2-1; cdr3_length: 14; d_call: -; cdr3_nt: TGTGCTAGTGGTTATGGGGGGTCCAGTGCCTCGCAGTTCTTC; cdr3_aa: CASGYGGSSASQFF
clone_size: -; v_call: TRBV19; j_call: TRBJ1-5; cdr3_length: 16; d_call: TRBD1; cdr3_nt: TGTGCCAGTAGTTACATCCCGGGACAGGGTAATCAGCCCCAGCATTTT; cdr3_aa: CASSYIPGQGNQPQHF
clone_size: few; v_call: TRBV7-2; j_call: TRBJ2-7; cdr3_length: 16; d_call: TRBD2; cdr3_nt: TGTGCCAGCAGCCTCGGACTAGCGGGAGGGTACGACGAGCAGTACTTC; cdr3_aa: CASSLGLAGGYDEQYF
clone_size: -; v_call: TRBV30; j_call: TRBJ1-2; cdr3_length: 13; d_call: TRBD1; cdr3_nt: TGTGCCTGGAGTGACAGGGGGCCCTATGGCTACACCTTC; cdr3_aa: CAWSDRGPYGYTF
clone_size: -; v_call: TRBV7-3; j_call: TRBJ1-1; cdr3_length: 13; d_call: -; cdr3_nt: TGTGCCAGCAGCCTGACAGGGAACACTGAAGCTTTCTTT; cdr3_aa: CASSLTGNTEAFF
clone_size: -; v_call: TRBV6-5; j_call: TRBJ1-2; cdr3_length: 13; d_call: -; cdr3_nt: TGTGCCAGCAGTTACCGAAACAGCGGTGGCTACACCTTC; cdr3_aa: CASSYRNSGGYTF
clone_size: -; v_call: TRBV27; j_call: TRBJ2-7; cdr3_length: 15; d_call: -; cdr3_nt: TGTGCCAGCAGCCAAAACTCCGGGACTCACAACGAGCAGTACTTC; cdr3_aa: CASSQNSGTHNEQYF
clone_size: -; v_call: TRBV25-1; j_call: TRBJ1-2; cdr3_length: 12; d_call: -; cdr3_nt: TGTGCCTGTGATGCAGGGAACTATGGCTACACCTTC; cdr3_aa: CACDAGNYGYTF
clone_size: -; v_call: TRBV7-2; j_call: TRBJ2-7; cdr3_length: 15; d_call: TRBD2; cdr3_nt: TGTGCCAGCAAGACTAGCGGGACCCTCACCTACGAGCAGTACTTC; cdr3_aa: CASKTSGTLTYEQYF
clone_size: -; v_call: TRBV30; j_call: TRBJ2-7; cdr3_length: 12; d_call: -; cdr3_nt: TGTGCCGGGGTCCAGGGGACCTACGAGCAGTACTTC; cdr3_aa: CAGVQGTYEQYF
clone_size: -; v_call: TRBV6-5; j_call: TRBJ1-2; cdr3_length: 14; d_call: -; cdr3_nt: TGTGCCAGCAGTACACAGGGTTCAGGGTATGGCTACACCTTC; cdr3_aa: CASSTQGSGYGYTF
clone_size: -; v_call: TRBV29-1; j_call: TRBJ2-6; cdr3_length: 16; d_call: TRBD1; cdr3_nt: TGCAGCGCTTGGGACAGGTTAAGCTCTGGGGCCAACGTCCTGACTTTC; cdr3_aa: CSAWDRLSSGANVLTF
clone_size: -; v_call: TRBV27; j_call: TRBJ1-5; cdr3_length: 14; d_call: -; cdr3_nt: TGTGCCAGCAGTTTCTCAGGGGACAATCAGCCCCAGCATTTT; cdr3_aa: CASSFSGDNQPQHF
clone_size: -; v_call: TRBV27; j_call: TRBJ2-2; cdr3_length: 17; d_call: TRBD2; cdr3_nt: TGTGCCAGCAGTACCAGGACTAGCGGGAGCGGTACCGGGGAGCTGTTTTTT; cdr3_aa: CASSTRTSGSGTGELFF
clone_size: -; v_call: TRBV6-5; j_call: TRBJ2-7; cdr3_length: 15; d_call: TRBD2; cdr3_nt: TGTGCCACCCGGACTAGCGGGAGGGCCGTCTACGAGCAGTACTTC; cdr3_aa: CATRTSGRAVYEQYF
clone_size: once; v_call: TRBV21-1; j_call: TRBJ2-5; cdr3_length: 18; d_call: -; cdr3_nt: TGTGCCAGCAGCAAAGGGAGGTGCCTGGGACAGGGAGAAGAGACCCAGTACTTC; cdr3_aa: CASSKGRCLGQGEETQYF
clone_size: few; v_call: TRBV7-9; j_call: TRBJ1-3; cdr3_length: 17; d_call: TRBD1; cdr3_nt: TGTGCCAGCAGCGGGGACAGGGGGAAGATCTCTGGAAACACCATATATTTT; cdr3_aa: CASSGDRGKISGNTIYF
clone_size: -; v_call: TRBV5-8; j_call: TRBJ2-7; cdr3_length: 16; d_call: -; cdr3_nt: TGTGCCAGCAGCTTGGTGGTGCCGGAGGGGTTATACGAGCAGTACTTC; cdr3_aa: CASSLVVPEGLYEQYF
clone_size: -; v_call: TRBV19; j_call: TRBJ2-7; cdr3_length: 11; d_call: -; cdr3_nt: TGTGCCAGTAGGACAGGTTACGAGCAGTACTTC; cdr3_aa: CASRTGYEQYF
clone_size: -; v_call: TRBV27; j_call: TRBJ1-1; cdr3_length: 15; d_call: -; cdr3_nt: TGTGCCAGCAGTTTAGGGGCAGGGGTGAACACTGAAGCTTTCTTT; cdr3_aa: CASSLGAGVNTEAFF